Listed below are T cell receptor beta chains from one sample, sequenced in a study of CD8 T cells in ankylosing spondylitis. TCRdb reanalysed the 5' RACE reads using MiXCR and keeps one entry per CDR3 protein. The profile shows around 210,000 distinct CDR3 sequences, 8% to 10% of them singletons. Sequencing input: blood, either unsorted or a sorted T cell fraction (not recorded which). The receptors shown here come from a female donor with ankylosing spondylitis or in good health (not recorded which). The conserved cysteine and the conserved F or W are not part of the CDR3 here.

>TRBJ1-6|TRBV28
ASSSDWNSPLH
>TRBJ1-5|TRBV2
ASSIWWGRNQPQH
>TRBJ1-1|TRBV6-2/TRBV6-3
ASRSGGRGTEAF
>TRBJ2-3|TRBV11-2
ASSLVVGTDTQY
>TRBJ2-7|TRBV19
ASSTSGRAYEQY
>TRBJ2-1|TRBV20-1
SARDMVNEQF
>TRBJ2-7|TRBV20-1
SAAPGLAVREQY
>TRBJ2-3|TRBV6-1
ASSELELAGLVTDTQY
>TRBJ2-3|TRBV6-2/TRBV6-3
ASRPTSGRGTDTQY
>TRBJ2-2|TRBV6-1
AGTRDRGSGELF
>TRBJ2-7|TRBV6-4
ASKNRGTGIRMVSYEQY
>TRBJ2-5|TRBV27
ASSLSVGETQY
>TRBJ2-1|TRBV20-1
SAETGGLGGEQF
>TRBJ2-5|TRBV5-1
ASSSGLAVKETQY
>TRBJ2-1|TRBV24-1
ATSDFTRGNGDEQF
>TRBJ1-2|TRBV12-3/TRBV12-4
ASSLNPGGTFNYGYT
>TRBJ2-1|TRBV20-1
SAFLAGGSNEQF
>TRBJ2-1|TRBV20-1
SAGGLAGVSSYNEQF
>TRBJ1-5|TRBV5-4
ASSFGPGPTPNQPQH
>TRBJ2-2|TRBV12-3/TRBV12-4
ASSGDRGFVGELF
>TRBJ1-2|TRBV5-1
ASSSWEFGVKSGGYT
>TRBJ2-1|TRBV4-3
ASSQDARGSGGSYNEQF
>TRBJ2-1|TRBV6-2/TRBV6-3
ASSYERPYNEQF
>TRBJ2-6|TRBV4-2
ASSQGNPPSSANVLT
>TRBJ2-1|TRBV18
ASSPGVNEQF
>TRBJ2-1|TRBV7-9
ASSSYRSSYNEQF
>TRBJ2-7|TRBV20-1
SATGLAREQY
>TRBJ1-2|TRBV7-2
ASSLYLGQVLYGYT
>TRBJ2-1|TRBV6-1
ASSSLPRDRANEQF
>TRBJ2-3|TRBV20-1
SAHRADTQY
>TRBJ2-3|TRBV7-2
ASSFASPPTDTQY
>TRBJ1-1|TRBV7-9
ASRRGGGSEAF
>TRBJ1-1|TRBV11-3
ASSLEGHHTEAF
>TRBJ1-5|TRBV4-3
ASSQDPPDSNSNQPQH
>TRBJ2-3|TRBV5-1
ASSGGGDTQY
>TRBJ2-4|TRBV6-1
ASSPREGGRTKNIQY
>TRBJ2-2|TRBV6-5
ASSWDRGTGELF
>TRBJ1-5|TRBV6-5
ASSHYENQPQH
>TRBJ2-3|TRBV12-3/TRBV12-4
ASSLAPSGIYTDTQY
>TRBJ1-1|TRBV7-2
ASSLAAVMNTEAF
>TRBJ2-6|TRBV20-1
SAETLTGGPQAGANVLT